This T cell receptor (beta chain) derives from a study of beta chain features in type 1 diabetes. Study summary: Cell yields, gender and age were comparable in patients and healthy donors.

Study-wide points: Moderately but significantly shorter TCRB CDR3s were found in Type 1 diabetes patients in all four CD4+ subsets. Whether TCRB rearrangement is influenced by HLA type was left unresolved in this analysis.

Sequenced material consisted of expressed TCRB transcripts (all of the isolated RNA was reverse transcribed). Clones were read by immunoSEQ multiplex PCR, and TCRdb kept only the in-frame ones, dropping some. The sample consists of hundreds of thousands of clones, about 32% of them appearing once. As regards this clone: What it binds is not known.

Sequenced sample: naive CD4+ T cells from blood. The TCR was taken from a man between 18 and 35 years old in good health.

The CDR3 DNA reads TGTGCCACCGCGGGACATTTCGCCTCCTACGAGCAGTACTTC. Protein: CATAGHFASYEQYF. The chain carries TRBV27 and TRBJ2-7; D may correspond to TRBD1 or TRBD2 (6 bases each). This CDR3 contains 14 residues. Germline V lookup: CDR1 MNHEY, CDR2 SMNVEV (reference sequence). The ends were cut back, 10 bases at V and 0 bases at J, with 16 bases in the middle.